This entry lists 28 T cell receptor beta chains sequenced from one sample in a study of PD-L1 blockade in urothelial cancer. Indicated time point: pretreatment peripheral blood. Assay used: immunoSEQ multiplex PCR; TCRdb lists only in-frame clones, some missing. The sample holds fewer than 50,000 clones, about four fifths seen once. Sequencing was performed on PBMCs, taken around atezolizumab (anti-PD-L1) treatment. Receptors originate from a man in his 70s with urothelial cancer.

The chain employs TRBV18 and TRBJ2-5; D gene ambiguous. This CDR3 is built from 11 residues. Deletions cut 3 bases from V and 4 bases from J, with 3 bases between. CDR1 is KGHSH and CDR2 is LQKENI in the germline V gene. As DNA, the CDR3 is TGTGCCAGCTCACCTCGAGAGACCCAGTACTTC. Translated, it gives CASSPRETQYF. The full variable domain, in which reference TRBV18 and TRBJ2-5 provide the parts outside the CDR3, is NAGVMQNPRHLVRRRGQEARLRCSPMKGHSHVYWYRQLPEEGLKFMVYLQKENIIDESGMPKERFSAEFPKEGPSILRIQQVVRGDSAAYFCASSPRETQYFGPGTRLLVL.

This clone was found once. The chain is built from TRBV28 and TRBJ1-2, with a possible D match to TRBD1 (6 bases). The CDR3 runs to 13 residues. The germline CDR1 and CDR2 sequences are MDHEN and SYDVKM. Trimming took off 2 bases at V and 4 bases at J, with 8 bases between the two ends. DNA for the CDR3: TGTGCCAGCAGTTTAGGGGACATCTATGGCTACACCTTC. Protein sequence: CASSLGDIYGYTF.

The CDR3 DNA follows: TGTGCCAGCAGAGAGACAGGGGACACAGATACGCAGTATTTT. Its protein is CASRETGDTDTQYF. The chain couples TRBV6-5 to TRBJ2-3, with 8 bases aligning to TRBD1. Germline V gene data show CDR1 as MNHEY and CDR2 as SVGAGI. CDR3 length: 14 residues. The trim removed 6 bases at V and 2 bases at J, leaving 4 bases unmatched.

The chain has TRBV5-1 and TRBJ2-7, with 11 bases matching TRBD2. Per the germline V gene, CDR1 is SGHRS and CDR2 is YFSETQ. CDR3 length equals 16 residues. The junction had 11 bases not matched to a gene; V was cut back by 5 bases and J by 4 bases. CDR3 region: CASSISGRARTYEQYF. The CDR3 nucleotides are TGCGCCAGCAGTATTAGCGGGAGGGCCCGAACATACGAGCAGTACTTC.

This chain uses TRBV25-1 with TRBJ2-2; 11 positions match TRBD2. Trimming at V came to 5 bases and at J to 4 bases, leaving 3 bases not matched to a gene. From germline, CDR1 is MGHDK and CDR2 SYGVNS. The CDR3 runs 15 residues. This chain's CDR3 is CASSKTSGITGELFF. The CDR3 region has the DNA TGTGCCAGCAGTAAGACTAGCGGGATCACCGGGGAGCTGTTTTTT.

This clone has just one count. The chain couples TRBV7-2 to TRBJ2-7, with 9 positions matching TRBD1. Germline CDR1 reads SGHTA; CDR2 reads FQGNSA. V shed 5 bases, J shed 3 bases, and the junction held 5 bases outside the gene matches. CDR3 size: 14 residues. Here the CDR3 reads CASSASGQGYEQYF. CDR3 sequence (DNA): TGTGCCAGCAGCGCCTCGGGACAGGGCTACGAGCAGTACTTC.

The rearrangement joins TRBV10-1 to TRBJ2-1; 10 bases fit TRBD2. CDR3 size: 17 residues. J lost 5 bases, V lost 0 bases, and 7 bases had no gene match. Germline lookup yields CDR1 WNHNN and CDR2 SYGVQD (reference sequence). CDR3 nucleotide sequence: TGCGCCAGCAGTGAGTCCGGGAGCGGGAGGGCTAACAATGAGCAGTTCTTC. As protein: CASSESGSGRANNEQFF.

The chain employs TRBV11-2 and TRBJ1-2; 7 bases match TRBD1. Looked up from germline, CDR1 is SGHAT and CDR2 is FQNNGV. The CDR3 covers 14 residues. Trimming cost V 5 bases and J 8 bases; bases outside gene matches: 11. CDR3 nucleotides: TGTGCCAGCAGCCGATCCGACAGGGTGGAAGGCTACACCTTC. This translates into CASSRSDRVEGYTF.

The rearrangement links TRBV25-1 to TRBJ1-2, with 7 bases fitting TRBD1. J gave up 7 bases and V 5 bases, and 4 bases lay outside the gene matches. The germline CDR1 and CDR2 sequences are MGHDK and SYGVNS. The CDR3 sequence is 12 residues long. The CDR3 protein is CASSPQGGGYTF. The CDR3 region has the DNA TGTGCCAGCAGTCCCCAGGGGGGTGGCTACACCTTC.

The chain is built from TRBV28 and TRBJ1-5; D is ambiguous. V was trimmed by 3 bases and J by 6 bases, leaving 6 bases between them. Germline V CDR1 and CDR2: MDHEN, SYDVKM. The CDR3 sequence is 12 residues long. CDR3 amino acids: CASSLMRQPQHF. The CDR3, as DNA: TGTGCCAGCAGTTTGATGCGTCAGCCCCAGCATTTT.

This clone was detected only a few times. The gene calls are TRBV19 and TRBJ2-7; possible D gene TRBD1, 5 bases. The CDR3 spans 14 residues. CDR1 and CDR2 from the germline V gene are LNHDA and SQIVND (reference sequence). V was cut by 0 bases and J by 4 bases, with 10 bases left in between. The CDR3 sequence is CASSIDGAGYEQYF. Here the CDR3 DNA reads TGTGCCAGTAGTATAGATGGGGCCGGATACGAGCAGTACTTC.

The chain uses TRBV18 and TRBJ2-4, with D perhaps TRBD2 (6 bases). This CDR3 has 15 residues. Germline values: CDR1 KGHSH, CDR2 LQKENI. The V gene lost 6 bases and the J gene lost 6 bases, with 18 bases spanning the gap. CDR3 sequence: CASSKGGDRGNIQYF. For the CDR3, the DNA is TGTGCCAGCTCCAAGGGCGGGGATCGGGGAAACATTCAGTACTTC.

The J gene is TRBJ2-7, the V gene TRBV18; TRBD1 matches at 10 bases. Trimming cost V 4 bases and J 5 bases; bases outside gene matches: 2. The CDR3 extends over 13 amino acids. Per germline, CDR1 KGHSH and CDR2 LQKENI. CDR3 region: CASSRGTGDEQYF. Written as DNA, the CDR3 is TGTGCCAGCTCACGCGGGACAGGGGACGAGCAGTACTTC.

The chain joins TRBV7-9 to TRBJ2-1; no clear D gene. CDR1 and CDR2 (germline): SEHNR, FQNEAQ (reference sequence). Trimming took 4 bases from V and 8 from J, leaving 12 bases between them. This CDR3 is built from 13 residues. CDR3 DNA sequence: TGTGCCAGCAGCTCAGACTTTCTCGATGAGCAGTTCTTC. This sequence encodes CASSSDFLDEQFF.

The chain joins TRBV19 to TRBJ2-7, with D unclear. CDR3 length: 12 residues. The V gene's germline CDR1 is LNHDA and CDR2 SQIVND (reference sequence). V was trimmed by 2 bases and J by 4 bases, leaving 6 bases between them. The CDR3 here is CASSISEYEQYF. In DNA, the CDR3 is TGTGCCAGTAGTATAAGTGAGTACGAGCAGTACTTC.

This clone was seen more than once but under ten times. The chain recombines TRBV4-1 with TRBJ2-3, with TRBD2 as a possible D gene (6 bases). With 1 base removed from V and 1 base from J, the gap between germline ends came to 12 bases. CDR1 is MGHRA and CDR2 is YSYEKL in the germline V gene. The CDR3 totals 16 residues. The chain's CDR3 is CASSQVYGSGTDTQYF. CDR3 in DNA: TGCGCCAGCAGCCAAGTCTACGGGAGTGGCACAGATACGCAGTATTTT.

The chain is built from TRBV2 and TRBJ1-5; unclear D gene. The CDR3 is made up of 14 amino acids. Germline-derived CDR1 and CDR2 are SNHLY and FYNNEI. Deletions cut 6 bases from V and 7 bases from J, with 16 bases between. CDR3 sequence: CASRGPGSGQPQHF. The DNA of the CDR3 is TGTGCCAGCAGGGGCCCGGGGTCGGGGCAGCCCCAGCATTTT.

The CDR3 reads CASSVQNSYNEQFF. The DNA for the CDR3 is TGTGCCAGTAGTGTACAGAACTCCTACAATGAGCAGTTCTTC. This sequence joins TRBV19 and TRBJ2-1, with unresolved D. Trimming removed 5 bases at V and 0 bases at J, with 8 bases between. Germline CDR1 and CDR2: LNHDA and SQIVND (reference sequence). This CDR3 has 14 amino acids.

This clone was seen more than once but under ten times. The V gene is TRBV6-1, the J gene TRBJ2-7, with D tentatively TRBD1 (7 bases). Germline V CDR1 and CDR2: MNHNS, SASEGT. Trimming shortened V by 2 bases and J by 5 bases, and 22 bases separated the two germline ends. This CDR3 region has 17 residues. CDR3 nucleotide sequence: TGTGCCAGCAGTGAAAGGAATTGGGACAGCGGGCCTCACGAGCAGTACTTC. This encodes CASSERNWDSGPHEQYF.

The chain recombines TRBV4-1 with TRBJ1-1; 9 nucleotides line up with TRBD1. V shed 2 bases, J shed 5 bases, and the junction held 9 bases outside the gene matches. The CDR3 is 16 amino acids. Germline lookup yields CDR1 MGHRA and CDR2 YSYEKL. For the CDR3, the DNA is TGCGCCAGCAGCCAATACGAACAGGGGGCGAGAACTGAAGCTTTCTTT. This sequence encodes CASSQYEQGARTEAFF.

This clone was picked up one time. The CDR3 DNA reads as TGTGCCAGCTCACAGGACAGGGGTTCAGATACGCAGTATTTT. This gives the protein CASSQDRGSDTQYF. This rearrangement joins TRBV18 to TRBJ2-3, with TRBD1 matching over 9 bases. With V trimmed by 4 bases and J by 4 bases, 3 bases remained unmatched. The germline gives CDR1 KGHSH, CDR2 LQKENI. CDR3 length: 14 amino acids.

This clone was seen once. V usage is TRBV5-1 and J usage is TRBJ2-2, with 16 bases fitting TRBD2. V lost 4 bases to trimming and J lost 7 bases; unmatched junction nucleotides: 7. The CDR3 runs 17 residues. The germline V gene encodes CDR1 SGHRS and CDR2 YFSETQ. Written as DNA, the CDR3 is TGCGCCAGCAGCATCGGGACTAGCGGGAGGGGTCACGGGGAGCTGTTTTTT. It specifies CASSIGTSGRGHGELFF.

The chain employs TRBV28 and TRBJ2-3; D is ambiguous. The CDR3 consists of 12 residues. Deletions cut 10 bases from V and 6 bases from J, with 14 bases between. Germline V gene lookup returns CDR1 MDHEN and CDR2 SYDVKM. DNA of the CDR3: TGTGCCACCTTGACTGGCGCTGATACGCAGTATTTT. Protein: CATLTGADTQYF. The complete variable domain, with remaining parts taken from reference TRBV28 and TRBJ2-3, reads DVKVTQSSRYLVKRTGEKVFLECVQDMDHENMFWYRQDPGLGLRLIYFSYDVKMKEKGDIPEGYSVSREKKERFSLILESASTNQTSMYLCATLTGADTQYFGPGTRLTVL.

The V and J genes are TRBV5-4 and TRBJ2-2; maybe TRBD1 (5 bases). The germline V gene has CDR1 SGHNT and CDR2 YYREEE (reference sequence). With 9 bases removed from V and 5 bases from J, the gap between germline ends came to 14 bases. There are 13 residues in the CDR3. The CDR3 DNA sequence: TGTGCCAACCAAAGGGGTCTAACCGGGGAGCTGTTTTTT. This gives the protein CANQRGLTGELFF.

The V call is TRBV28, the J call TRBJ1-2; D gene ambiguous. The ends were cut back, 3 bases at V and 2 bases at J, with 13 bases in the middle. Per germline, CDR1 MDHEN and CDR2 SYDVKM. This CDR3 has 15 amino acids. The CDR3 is CASSLHRRRNYGYTF. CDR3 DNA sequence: TGTGCCAGCAGTTTGCATCGACGGAGAAACTATGGCTACACCTTC.

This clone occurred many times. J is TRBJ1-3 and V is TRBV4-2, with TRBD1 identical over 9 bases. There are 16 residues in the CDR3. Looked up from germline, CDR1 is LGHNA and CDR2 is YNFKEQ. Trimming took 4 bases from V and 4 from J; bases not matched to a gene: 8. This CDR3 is CASSPEQGALGNTIYF. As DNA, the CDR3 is TGTGCCAGCAGCCCCGAACAGGGGGCGTTAGGAAACACCATATATTTT.

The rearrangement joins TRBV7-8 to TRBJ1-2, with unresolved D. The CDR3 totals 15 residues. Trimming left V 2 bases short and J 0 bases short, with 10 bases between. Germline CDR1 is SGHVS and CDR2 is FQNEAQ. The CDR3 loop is CASSLMSLANYGYTF. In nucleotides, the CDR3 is TGTGCCAGCAGCTTAATGAGCTTAGCTAACTATGGCTACACCTTC.

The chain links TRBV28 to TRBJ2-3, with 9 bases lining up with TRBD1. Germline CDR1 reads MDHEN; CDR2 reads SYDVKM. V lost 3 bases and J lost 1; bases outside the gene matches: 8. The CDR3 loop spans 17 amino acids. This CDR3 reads CASSFPIWDRGTDTQYF. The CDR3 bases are TGTGCCAGCAGTTTTCCGATTTGGGACAGGGGCACAGATACGCAGTATTTT.